The 14 T cell receptor beta chains given below trace back to one sample, sequenced in a study of cytomegalovirus exposure and HLA in healthy donors. Sequencing used immunoSEQ multiplex PCR; TCRdb keeps in-frame clones, though not all of them. This sample has around 150,000 clones; around nine tenths occur once, and the top ten carry around a tenth. The source material was PBMCs. The source of these receptors is a woman younger than 30 in good health and CMV-seropositive.

The chain couples TRBV7-9 to TRBJ2-7; 11 bases agree with TRBD1. CDR3 length equals 15 residues. Germline loops: CDR1 SEHNR, CDR2 FQNEAQ (reference sequence). The J segment lost 3 bases and the V segment lost 6 bases, leaving 7 bases of the junction unmatched. CDR3 sequence (DNA): TGTGCCAGCAGACCCGGGACAGGGGGTCACTACGAGCAGTACTTC. Translated, it gives CASRPGTGGHYEQYF.

The rearrangement joins TRBV30 to TRBJ1-1; 7 nucleotides align to TRBD1. The CDR3 is 13 residues long. The germline V gene encodes CDR1 GTSNPN and CDR2 SVGIG (reference sequence). V shed 2 bases, J shed 6 bases, and the junction held 6 bases outside the gene matches. CDR3 region: CAWSTGAWAEAFF. The DNA of the CDR3 is TGTGCCTGGAGTACAGGGGCATGGGCTGAAGCTTTCTTT.

The table lists this clone with a count of one. The chain recombines TRBV2 with TRBJ2-4; 7 bases match TRBD1. CDR3 length: 12 residues. Germline V gives CDR1 SNHLY, CDR2 FYNNEI. The V and J ends lost 8 bases and 7 bases, in that order; junction bases with no gene match: 5. The CDR3 DNA reads as TGTGCCAGCGATGACAGGGCGAACATTCAGTACTTC. Its protein product is CASDDRANIQYF.

The chain uses TRBV7-9 and TRBJ2-1; perhaps TRBD2 as D (6 bases). Between the trimmed V and J ends, which lost 5 bases and 10 bases, there was a span of 15 bases. CDR3 length equals 13 residues. Germline V lookup: CDR1 SEHNR, CDR2 FQNEAQ (reference sequence). CDR3: CASSPGTGEEQFF. CDR3 sequence (DNA): TGTGCCAGCAGCCCAGGGACGGGGGAGGAGCAGTTCTTC.

The CDR3 here is CASGLVVQGVIFQPQHF. DNA for the CDR3: TGTGCTAGTGGTTTGGTAGTCCAGGGGGTAATCTTTCAGCCCCAGCATTTT. The chain recombines TRBV12-5 with TRBJ1-5; 7 nucleotides align to TRBD1. Germline V gene sequence: CDR1 LGHNT, CDR2 FRNRAP. V dropped 0 bases and J dropped 6; count of bases not matched to a gene: 11. The CDR3 totals 17 residues.

The gene calls are TRBV7-3 and TRBJ2-2, with TRBD1 as a possible D gene (6 bases). The V gene's germline CDR1 is SGHTA and CDR2 FQGTGA. Trimming removed 2 bases at V and 3 bases at J, with 7 bases between. This CDR3 region has 14 residues. CDR3 sequence (DNA): TGTGCCAGCAGCTTACCAGGGGACACCGGGGAGCTGTTTTTT. This encodes CASSLPGDTGELFF.

This clone was recorded only once. The gene calls are TRBV5-6 and TRBJ2-5; 8 bases map to TRBD2. The germline CDR1 and CDR2 sequences are SGHDT and YYEEEE. V lost 4 bases and J lost 4; bases outside the gene matches: 12. The length of the CDR3 is 16 residues. The CDR3 DNA sequence: TGTGCCAGCAGCCGGACTAGCTATATTCTAGGAGAGACCCAGTACTTC. It codes for CASSRTSYILGETQYF. The full variable domain, with the rest looked up from reference TRBV5-6 and TRBJ2-5, is DAGVTQSPTHLIKTRGQQVTLRCSPKSGHDTVSWYQQALGQGPQFIFQYYEEEERQRGNFPDRFSGHQFPNYSSELNVNALLLGDSALYLCASSRTSYILGETQYFGPGTRLLVL.

The rearrangement uses TRBV27 and TRBJ2-7; 8 bases match TRBD1. The CDR3 has 14 amino acids. Germline-derived CDR1 and CDR2 are MNHEY and SMNVEV (reference sequence). The J segment lost 2 bases and the V segment lost 3 bases, leaving 3 bases of the junction unmatched. The CDR3 bases are TGTGCCAGCAGTTTTCAGGGGGCCACCTACGAGCAGTACTTC. This gives the protein CASSFQGATYEQYF.

The chain has TRBV30 and TRBJ2-2; D is unresolved. The CDR3 sequence is 12 residues long. Germline CDR1 and CDR2: GTSNPN and SVGIG (reference sequence). V was trimmed by 2 bases and J by 2 bases, leaving 3 bases between them. The CDR3 loop is CAWSLNTGELFF. DNA of the CDR3: TGTGCCTGGAGTTTAAACACCGGGGAGCTGTTTTTT.

The genes are TRBV2 and TRBJ2-7; 9 bases match TRBD2. The V gene end was trimmed by 8 bases and the J gene end by 6 bases; junction bases not matched to a gene: 5. CDR3 length equals 12 residues. In germline, CDR1 is SNHLY, CDR2 FYNNEI. CDR3 region: CASHAGGREQYF. CDR3 bases: TGTGCCAGCCATGCGGGAGGGCGCGAGCAGTACTTC. The variable domain in full, completed from reference TRBV2 and TRBJ2-7, reads EPEVTQTPSHQVTQMGQEVILRCVPISNHLYFYWYRQILGQKVEFLVSFYNNEISEKSEIFDDQFSVERPDGSNFTLKIRSTKLEDSAMYFCASHAGGREQYFGPGTRLTVT.

This chain joins TRBV19 and TRBJ2-7; TRBD1 might be the D (5 bases). Per germline, CDR1 LNHDA and CDR2 SQIVND (reference sequence). Trimming stripped 5 bases from V and 5 bases from J, with 16 bases between. The CDR3 contains 14 residues. The CDR3 protein is CASSRTIRWNEQYF. DNA of the CDR3: TGTGCCAGTAGTCGGACAATCCGGTGGAACGAGCAGTACTTC.

CDR3 in DNA: TGTGCCAGCAGCTTAGGCGCCTCCCCGGAGCTGTTTTTT. It yields the protein CASSLGASPELFF. The chain carries TRBV11-3 and TRBJ2-2; D is uncertain. The ends were cut back, 1 base at V and 10 bases at J, with 10 bases in the middle. This CDR3 is built from 13 residues. Germline V gene lookup returns CDR1 SGHNT and CDR2 YENEEA. The full variable domain, with the rest looked up from reference TRBV11-3 and TRBJ2-2, is EAGVVQSPRYKIIEKKQPVAFWCNPISGHNTLYWYLQNLGQGPELLIRYENEEAVDDSQLPKDRFSAERLKGVDSTLKIQPAELGDSAVYLCASSLGASPELFFGEGSRLTVL.

This chain uses TRBV25-1 with TRBJ2-3; 7 nucleotides align to TRBD2. The germline CDR1 and CDR2 sequences are MGHDK and SYGVNS. The V gene end was trimmed by 7 bases and the J gene end by 8 bases; junction bases not matched to a gene: 9. This CDR3 has 13 amino acids. In DNA, the CDR3 is TGTGCCAGCAAACTCCGGACGGGGGGTACGCAGTATTTT. Amino acids: CASKLRTGGTQYF.

CDR3: CASSAQGPYGYTF. CDR3 DNA sequence: TGTGCCAGCTCTGCACAGGGCCCCTATGGCTACACCTTC. V usage is TRBV6-1 and J usage is TRBJ1-2; a possible D gene is TRBD1 (6 bases). Trimming removed 8 bases at V and 4 bases at J, with 14 bases between. Germline V gene data show CDR1 as MNHNS and CDR2 as SASEGT. The CDR3 loop spans 13 amino acids.